The 13 T cell receptor beta chains given below trace back to one sample, sequenced in a study of technical replicates of blood from a few donors. The protocol was immunoSEQ multiplex PCR, while the TCRdb copy is restricted to in-frame clones and leaves out a portion. The data hold 70,000 to 75,000 clones, with just under 95% observed a single time. The sequencing input was T cells isolated from PBMCs. These receptor sequences come from a human donor in good health.

The chain combines TRBV5-1 with TRBJ1-4; TRBD1 aligns across 7 bases. The V gene end was trimmed by 0 bases and the J gene end by 8 bases; junction bases not matched to a gene: 7. There are 15 residues in the CDR3. The germline CDR1 and CDR2 sequences are SGHRS and YFSETQ. The DNA for the CDR3 is TGCGCCAGCAGCTTGGCCGACAGGGTTGGGGAAAAACTGTTTTTT. Translated: CASSLADRVGEKLFF.

The chain links TRBV7-9 to TRBJ2-5; TRBD1 matches at 11 bases. This CDR3 has 15 residues. V was clipped by 1 base and J by 5 bases; unmatched bases: 3. The germline gives CDR1 SEHNR, CDR2 FQNEAQ (reference sequence). Written as DNA, the CDR3 is TGTGCCAGCAGCTTAGTGGACAGGGGGCACGAGACCCAGTACTTC. Residues: CASSLVDRGHETQYF.

The chain links TRBV27 to TRBJ2-3; tentative D call: TRBD2 (6 bases). CDR3 length: 15 amino acids. With 2 bases removed from V and 1 base from J, the gap between germline ends came to 10 bases. Looked up from germline, CDR1 is MNHEY and CDR2 is SMNVEV (reference sequence). CDR3 coding DNA: TGTGCCAGCAGTTTACTTTGGGGGGGCACAGATACGCAGTATTTT. It specifies CASSLLWGGTDTQYF.

This rearrangement joins TRBV4-1 to TRBJ1-1; no definite D call. This CDR3 spans 14 amino acids. V was clipped by 1 base and J by 1 base, with 7 bases between them. Germline assignment: CDR1 MGHRA and CDR2 YSYEKL. The DNA for the CDR3 is TGCGCCAGCAGCCAAGTCGGTTGGAACACTGAAGCTTTCTTT. It yields the protein CASSQVGWNTEAFF.

The chain uses TRBV7-8 and TRBJ2-7; 9 bases are a match to TRBD1. The germline V gene has CDR1 SGHVS and CDR2 FQNEAQ. With 3 bases clipped from V and 4 bases from J, the junction kept 7 bases outside the gene matches. This CDR3 is 15 amino acids long. In DNA form, the CDR3 reads TGTGCCAGCAGCTTGGGACAGGGCGTCTCGTACGAGCAGTACTTC. The encoded protein is CASSLGQGVSYEQYF.

V gene TRBV4-1 combines with J gene TRBJ2-1; TRBD1 aligns across 7 bases. Germline CDR1 MGHRA, CDR2 YSYEKL. This CDR3 contains 19 residues. The trim removed 2 bases at V and 4 bases at J, leaving 17 bases unmatched. The CDR3: CASSQSWVFRTGKYNEQFF. The CDR3 bases are TGCGCCAGCAGCCAAAGTTGGGTCTTCCGGACAGGAAAATACAATGAGCAGTTCTTC.

This rearrangement joins TRBV19 to TRBJ2-1; weak D call: TRBD1 (6 bases). V lost 7 bases and J 7 bases, leaving 11 bases between the germline ends. The CDR3 has 12 residues. The V gene's germline CDR1 is LNHDA and CDR2 SQIVND (reference sequence). Written as DNA, the CDR3 is TGTGCCAGTATGCTCCAGGGGAATGAGCAGTTCTTC. Translation: CASMLQGNEQFF.

V usage is TRBV5-1 and J usage is TRBJ2-1, with D maybe TRBD2 (7 bases). CDR3 size: 16 residues. The V and J ends lost 0 bases and 0 bases respectively, with 10 bases between them. In germline, CDR1 is SGHRS, CDR2 YFSETQ. CDR3 bases: TGCGCCAGCAGCTTGGGTGGGGGGGCCTCCTACAATGAGCAGTTCTTC. Protein sequence: CASSLGGGASYNEQFF.

The chain carries TRBV28 and TRBJ1-5, with D uncertain. This CDR3 contains 13 residues. V lost 8 bases, J lost 2 bases, and 10 bases lay in between. The germline V gene encodes CDR1 MDHEN and CDR2 SYDVKM. The CDR3 loop is CASRRYGNQPQHF. The CDR3 DNA is TGTGCCAGCCGGCGGTATGGCAATCAGCCCCAGCATTTT.

The chain combines TRBV5-1 with TRBJ1-2; 7 bases are a match to TRBD1. This CDR3 is built from 13 residues. Germline assignment: CDR1 SGHRS and CDR2 YFSETQ. The ends lost 4 bases at V and 3 bases at J; junction bases unmatched: 3. This CDR3 is CASSAGGDYGYTF. CDR3 coding DNA: TGCGCCAGCAGCGCAGGGGGAGACTATGGCTACACCTTC.

The V call is TRBV7-8, the J call TRBJ2-7, with 9 bases fitting TRBD1. The germline V gene has CDR1 SGHVS and CDR2 FQNEAQ. The V and J ends lost 4 bases and 0 bases, in that order; junction bases with no gene match: 4. This CDR3 is built from 15 residues. The DNA for the CDR3 is TGTGCCAGCAGCTCCAGGGACAGGGCCTCCTACGAGCAGTACTTC. Translation gives CASSSRDRASYEQYF.

The V call is TRBV6-5, the J call TRBJ2-1, with D unclear. The CDR3 is 15 amino acids. V lost 7 bases and J lost 4, with 17 bases in between. Germline CDR1 is MNHEY and CDR2 is SVGAGI. Here the CDR3 DNA reads TGTGCCAGCAAGTGGAAGGAGACCTTTTACAATGAGCAGTTCTTC. This translates into CASKWKETFYNEQFF.

This clone appeared a single time. This chain connects TRBV4-2 to TRBJ2-7, with D possibly TRBD2 on 5 matching bases. CDR1 is LGHNA, CDR2 YNFKEQ, per germline. The CDR3 length is 16 residues. Trimming shortened V by 0 bases and J by 2 bases, and 14 bases separated the two germline ends. DNA for the CDR3: TGTGCCAGCAGCCAAGATCTGCGCGGGTGGCCCTACGAGCAGTACTTC. This encodes CASSQDLRGWPYEQYF.